This T cell receptor (beta chain) stems from a study of OX40 agonist ivuxolimab in advanced cancers. Study in general: Participants averaged roughly 60 years of age (range about 23 to 79) and were about 85% male.

After removal of 4 bases from V and 3 bases from J, the junction contained 8 bases not matched to a gene. CDR1 and CDR2 from the germline V gene are SGHNT and YYREEE (reference sequence). This CDR3 has 16 amino acids. Researchers took blood at baseline, on cycle 4 day 1, and on cycle 7 day 1. Libraries were prepared by immunoSEQ multiplex PCR; TCRdb keeps only in-frame clonotypes and omits some of them. This sample has around 72,000 clones, with approximately 92% found just once. The chain uses TRBV5-4 and TRBJ1-1, with TRBD1 identical over 11 bases. The material sequenced was CD4+ or CD8+ T cells sorted from blood, taken in a trial of the OX40 agonist ivuxolimab. The receptor comes from an adult with an advanced solid tumor such as melanoma, head and neck, liver or kidney cancer. CDR3 amino acids: CASSADRGLVDTEAFF. For the CDR3, the DNA is TGTGCCAGCAGCGCGGACAGGGGGCTGGTGGACACTGAAGCTTTCTTT.